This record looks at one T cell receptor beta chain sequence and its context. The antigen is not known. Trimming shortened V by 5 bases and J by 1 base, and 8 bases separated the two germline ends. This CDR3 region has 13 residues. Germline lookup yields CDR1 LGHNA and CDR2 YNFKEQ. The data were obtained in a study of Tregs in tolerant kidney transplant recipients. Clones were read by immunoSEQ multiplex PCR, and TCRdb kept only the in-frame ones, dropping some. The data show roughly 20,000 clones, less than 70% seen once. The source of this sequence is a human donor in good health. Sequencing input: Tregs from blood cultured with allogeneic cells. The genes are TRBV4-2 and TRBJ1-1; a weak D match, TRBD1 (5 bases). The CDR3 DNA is TGTGCCAGCAGCTTTGACAGGAACACTGAAGCTTTCTTT. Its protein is CASSFDRNTEAFF.